The TCR beta chain under discussion was sequenced for a study of shared clonotypes between healthy human individuals. Study in general: Two women and a few men aged 18 to 49 served as donors. Broader study findings: What naive subsets generally showed was a larger estimated richness than memory subsets showed.

Genomic DNA belonging to each subset was distributed in equal measure over several immunoSEQ plates. Some clones are missing from TCRdb's copy, which holds only in-frame ones; the method was immunoSEQ multiplex PCR. This table has roughly 500,000 clones, 90% to 97% appearing once. The CDR3 loop spans 13 amino acids. Germline lookup yields CDR1 SGHNT and CDR2 YENEEA. Trimming removed 0 bases at V and 7 bases at J, with 6 bases between. This clone was recorded once. As yet, its antigen is unknown. The material sequenced was naive CD4+ T cells sorted from blood. Subset reported: CD45RA+ positively selected. The chain carries TRBV11-3 and TRBJ2-2; D is unclear. This receptor was obtained from a woman in her twenties or thirties in good health. The CDR3 sequence is CASSLDLDGELFF. As DNA, the CDR3 is TGTGCCAGCAGCTTAGATCTTGACGGGGAGCTGTTTTTT.